Listed here is a single T cell receptor (beta chain). No antigen is known for it. The PCR made use of 60 Vbeta and 13 Jbeta primers. Profiling relied on immunoSEQ multiplex PCR, and the TCRdb table lists in-frame clones only, not all of them. In the table there are 250,000 to 350,000 clones, around 86% of which are singletons. This CDR3 has 15 residues. Germline trimming cut 4 bases from V and 0 bases from J; bases unmatched to any gene: 6. Looked up from germline, CDR1 is SGHRS and CDR2 is YFSETQ. The sample is drawn from a study of cytomegalovirus exposure and HLA in healthy donors. For the study at large: Early on, a data release was issued that held 85 million to 95 million unique TCRs from HLA-typed donors. The study, taken as a whole, reports: The study labeled roughly 160 TCR beta chains cytomegalovirus-associated. Analyzed later, association rates of TCRs varied across HLA loci, with DRB1 most and HLA-C fewest.

Unrecorded immune exposure was likely among donors, who were nominally healthy when sampled. The sequenced sample was PBMCs. The chain has TRBV5-1 and TRBJ2-5; TRBD1 matches 7 bases. This TCR was sampled from a middle-aged man in good health and CMV-seropositive. The CDR3 here is CASSPRTGYQETQYF. For the CDR3, the DNA is TGCGCCAGCAGCCCACGGACAGGTTACCAAGAGACCCAGTACTTC.